A single T cell receptor (beta chain) is shown here with its context. The antigen remains undetermined. CDR3 length equals 14 residues. The V gene's germline CDR1 is LGHDT and CDR2 YNNKEL (reference sequence). V was pared by 0 bases and J by 6 bases, with 6 bases between. This sample was taken from a study of CD4 T cell repertoires in COVID-19. Study-level points and caveats: Several top expanded SARS-CoV-2-reactive clonotypes were shared by two or three memory subsets. Some SARS-CoV-2 clonotypes, between about 7 and 28%, recurred in SARS-CoV and/or HKU1 cultures.

Some clones are missing from TCRdb's copy, which holds only in-frame ones; the method was immunoSEQ multiplex PCR. The sample includes about 1,400 clones, 15% to 20% seen only once; the top ten take 9.7%. Stimulation with autologous monocytes and recombinant SARS-CoV-2 spike or nucleoprotein produced proliferating antigen-reactive T cell lines. These patients had recovered from COVID-19 ranging mild to severe. Input was about half a million cells per stimulated subset. The rearrangement uses TRBV3-1 (or the pseudogene TRBV3-2) and TRBJ1-6; the D is unclear. The specimen comprised central memory CD4+ T cells, cultured in vitro, sampled after recovery from COVID-19. This TCR came from a human donor who had COVID-19. CDR3: CASSQEQSNSPLHF. The CDR3 nucleotides are TGTGCCAGCAGCCAAGAACAGAGTAATTCACCCCTCCACTTT.